Below are 7 T cell receptor beta chains sequenced from a single sample in a study of blood T cell repertoires in COVID-19. Sequenced by immunoSEQ multiplex PCR; TCRdb stores in-frame clones only, minus some. The sample records about 120,000 clones, less than 90% being singletons. The sample was peripheral blood. The receptors come from a man aged 80 or over with acute or convalescent COVID-19.

V and J are TRBV24-1 and TRBJ2-2; 10 bases line up with TRBD2. The J segment lost 1 base and the V segment lost 4 bases, leaving 2 bases of the junction unmatched. Germline V lookup: CDR1 KGHDR, CDR2 SFDVKD. CDR3 length: 16 residues. In nucleotides, the CDR3 is TGTGCCACCAGTGACCCTAGCGGGGGGAACACCGGGGAGCTGTTTTTT. Its translation: CATSDPSGGNTGELFF.

This clone was seen a single time. The V and J genes are TRBV4-1 and TRBJ1-3, with TRBD1 matching over 12 bases. Germline V CDR1 and CDR2: MGHRA, YSYEKL. V lost 5 bases, J lost 5 bases, and 7 bases stayed unmatched. This CDR3 is built from 16 residues. CDR3 protein: CASSETGTGGRNTIYF. For the CDR3, the DNA is TGCGCCAGCAGCGAGACCGGGACAGGGGGCAGAAACACCATATATTTT.

This clone was recorded a few times. The chain carries TRBV15 and TRBJ1-6; 9 positions match TRBD1. This CDR3 is built from 19 residues. V dropped 3 bases and J dropped 6; count of bases not matched to a gene: 15. Germline CDR1 reads LNHNV; CDR2 reads YYDKDF (reference sequence). The CDR3 here is CATSRDWTGAPILNSPLHF. The CDR3 coding sequence is TGTGCCACCAGCAGGGATTGGACAGGGGCACCCATCCTTAATTCACCCCTCCACTTT.

The chain uses TRBV5-5 and TRBJ1-2, with D possibly TRBD1 on 6 matching bases. The CDR3 loop spans 17 amino acids. Germline loops: CDR1 SGHKS, CDR2 YYEKEE (reference sequence). V lost 0 bases to trimming and J lost 0 bases, with 15 bases between them. The CDR3 protein is CASSLVGGAGTNYGYTF. CDR3 bases: TGTGCCAGCAGCTTGGTTGGGGGCGCAGGGACTAACTATGGCTACACCTTC.

This CDR3 is CASSYGRTGTMNEQYF. The CDR3, as DNA: TGTGCCAGCAGTTACGGTAGGACAGGGACTATGAACGAGCAGTACTTC. V gene TRBV6-5 combines with J gene TRBJ2-7, with D possibly being TRBD1 (8 bases). The CDR3 runs 16 residues. CDR1 and CDR2 from the germline V gene are MNHEY and SVGAGI. The V and J ends lost 2 bases and 5 bases respectively, with 19 bases between them.

The chain employs TRBV18 and TRBJ1-4; possibly TRBD1 for D (5 bases). CDR3 size: 15 residues. Germline values: CDR1 KGHSH, CDR2 LQKENI. V lost 5 bases and J lost 3, with 13 bases in between. CDR3 amino acids: CASSDGGLPNEKLFF. CDR3 DNA sequence: TGTGCCAGCTCAGATGGGGGACTCCCTAATGAAAAACTGTTTTTT. The whole variable domain, filled in from reference TRBV18 and TRBJ1-4, reads NAGVMQNPRHLVRRRGQEARLRCSPMKGHSHVYWYRQLPEEGLKFMVYLQKENIIDESGMPKERFSAEFPKEGPSILRIQQVVRGDSAAYFCASSDGGLPNEKLFFGSGTQLSVL.

The chain couples TRBV28 to TRBJ2-7, with TRBD1 matching over 7 bases. Per germline, CDR1 MDHEN and CDR2 SYDVKM. The V segment lost 4 bases and the J segment 3 bases; nucleotides outside the gene matches: 9. The CDR3 totals 15 residues. The CDR3 is CASSSTGAPLYEQYF. As DNA, the CDR3 is TGTGCCAGCAGTTCCACAGGGGCCCCCCTCTACGAGCAGTACTTC.